This T cell receptor (beta chain) was observed in a study of Ad26.COV2.S vaccination and SARS-CoV-2 variants. Data came from immunoSEQ multiplex PCR; TCRdb stores just in-frame clones and leaves some out. The repertoire holds more than 300,000 clones, with over 80% as singletons. In the case of this clone: Its antigen is still unknown.

Study-wide results and limits: The TCR breadth and depth analyses may have produced an underestimate of total T cell responses.

Germline V lookup: CDR1 LNHDA, CDR2 SQIVND (reference sequence). The V and J ends lost 1 base and 4 bases respectively, with 13 bases between them. The CDR3 consists of 15 residues. Treatment specified: around 19 received Ad26.COV2.S at low or high dose, single or two shots; roughly 5 received placebo; per-sample allocation not given. Repertoires come from day 63 after the first vaccine or placebo injection. The J gene is TRBJ1-1, the V gene TRBV19; perhaps TRBD1 as D (5 bases). Sequencing used peripheral blood, obtained in a trial of Ad26.COV2.S vaccine versus placebo. The origin of this receptor is a person aged 18 to 65 who received the Ad26.COV2.S COVID-19 vaccine or a placebo. This CDR3 is CASSIGRGGSTEAFF. The CDR3 nucleotides are TGTGCCAGTAGTATAGGACGGGGGGGAAGCACTGAAGCTTTCTTT. Looking up the rest from reference TRBV19 and TRBJ1-1 gives the full variable domain: DGGITQSPKYLFRKEGQNVTLSCEQNLNHDAMYWYRQDPGQGLRLIYYSQIVNDFQKGDIAEGYSVSREKKESFPLTVTSAQKNPTAFYLCASSIGRGGSTEAFFGQGTRLTVV.